This entry features one TCR beta chain sequence. Its target is unknown. The sample comes from a study of cytomegalovirus exposure and HLA in healthy donors. Study in general: The study placed 80% to 85% of its approximately 380 genotyped donors in the Caucasian-associated ancestry cluster. Study results and limitations: As was reported, the HLA-A and HLA-B alleles of most subjects were accurately predicted from TCR beta sequences. Presence/absence analyses treated sequencing depth as roughly uniform across donors. Some V segments could not be told apart, so they were left out, TRBV6-2 and TRBV6-3 among them.

With 0 bases removed from V and 8 bases from J, the gap between germline ends came to 11 bases. The CDR3 totals 13 residues. From germline, CDR1 is SGDLS and CDR2 YYNGEE. The PCR employed 60 Vbeta primers together with 13 Jbeta primers. Generated by immunoSEQ multiplex PCR, the TCRdb table keeps only in-frame clones and is missing some. This sample carries about 130,000 clones, approximately 81% of them seen once, and the ten largest clones take approximately 4%. The rearrangement joins TRBV9 to TRBJ1-1, with D perhaps matching TRBD1 (5 bases). This receptor was identified in a man between 18 and 35 years old in good health and CMV-seropositive. Source material: PBMCs. The CDR3 spells CASSVVVGGEAFF. CDR3 in DNA: TGTGCCAGCAGCGTAGTCGTGGGGGGAGAAGCTTTCTTT.